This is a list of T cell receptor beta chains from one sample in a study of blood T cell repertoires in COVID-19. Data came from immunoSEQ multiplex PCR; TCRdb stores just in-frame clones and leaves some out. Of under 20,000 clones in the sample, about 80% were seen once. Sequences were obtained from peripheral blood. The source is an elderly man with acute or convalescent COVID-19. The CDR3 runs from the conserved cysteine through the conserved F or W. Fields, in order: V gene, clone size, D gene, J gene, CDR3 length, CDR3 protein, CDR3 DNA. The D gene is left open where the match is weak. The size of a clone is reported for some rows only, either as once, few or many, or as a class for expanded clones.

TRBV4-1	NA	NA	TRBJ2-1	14	CASSPPVSYNEQFF	TGCGCCAGCAGCCCCCCGGTCTCCTACAATGAGCAGTTCTTC
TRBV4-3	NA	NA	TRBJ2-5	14	CASSQEWHQETQYF	TGCGCCAGCAGCCAAGAGTGGCACCAAGAGACCCAGTACTTC
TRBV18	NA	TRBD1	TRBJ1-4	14	CASSRDSRPEKLFF	TGTGCCAGCTCTCGGGACAGCCGTCCGGAAAAACTGTTTTTT
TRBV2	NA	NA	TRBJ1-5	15	CASRETTVTSGPQHF	TGTGCCAGCAGGGAAACGACAGTGACCTCCGGGCCCCAGCATTTT
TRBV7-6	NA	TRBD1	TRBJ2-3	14	CASSSTGGSDTQYF	TGTGCCAGCAGCTCTACAGGGGGCTCAGATACGCAGTATTTT
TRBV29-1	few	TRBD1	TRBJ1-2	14	CSVGGTGYGYGYTF	TGCAGCGTTGGCGGGACAGGGTACGGCTATGGCTACACCTTC
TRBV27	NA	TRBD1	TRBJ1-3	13	CASRQGAGNTIYF	TGTGCCAGCAGACAGGGGGCAGGAAACACCATATATTTT
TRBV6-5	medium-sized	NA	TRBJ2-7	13	CASSSTTAYEQYF	TGTGCCAGCAGTTCTACGACAGCCTACGAGCAGTACTTC
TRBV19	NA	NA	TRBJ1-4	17	CASSSHRVKATNEKLFF	TGTGCCAGTAGTAGTCACAGGGTTAAGGCGACTAATGAAAAACTGTTTTTT
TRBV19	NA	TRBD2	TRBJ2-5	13	CASNSGGTETQYF	TGTGCCAGTAATAGCGGGGGGACGGAGACCCAGTACTTC
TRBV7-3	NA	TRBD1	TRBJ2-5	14	CASSDGTGRETQYF	TGTGCCAGCAGCGATGGGACAGGGCGGGAGACCCAGTACTTC
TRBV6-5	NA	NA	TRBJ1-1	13	CASALQGNTEAFF	TGTGCCAGCGCTCTACAGGGAAACACTGAAGCTTTCTTT
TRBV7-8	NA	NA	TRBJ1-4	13	CASSLARKEKLFF	TGTGCCAGCAGCTTGGCGAGGAAGGAAAAACTGTTTTTT
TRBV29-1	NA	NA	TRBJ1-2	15	CSVEVGWGRFDGYTF	TGCAGCGTTGAGGTGGGCTGGGGGCGCTTCGATGGCTACACCTTC
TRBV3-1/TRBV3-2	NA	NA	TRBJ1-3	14	CASSQDWGLDTIYF	TGTGCCAGCAGCCAAGATTGGGGGCTAGACACCATATATTTT
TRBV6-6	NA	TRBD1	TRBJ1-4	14	CASSWDRPNEKLFF	TGTGCCAGCAGTTGGGACAGGCCTAATGAAAAACTGTTTTTT
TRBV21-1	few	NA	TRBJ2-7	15	CASSKGGAGFYEQYF	TGTGCCAGCAGCAAAGGGGGAGCCGGTTTCTACGAGCAGTACTTC
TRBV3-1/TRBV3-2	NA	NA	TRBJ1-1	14	CASSPRLSGTEAFF	TGTGCCAGCAGCCCCCGTTTATCGGGGACTGAAGCTTTCTTT
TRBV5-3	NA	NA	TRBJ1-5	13	CARRSTAHQPQHF	TGTGCCAGAAGGTCGACAGCTCATCAGCCCCAGCATTTT
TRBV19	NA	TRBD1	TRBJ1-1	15	CASSMGPGQGPEAFF	TGTGCCAGTAGTATGGGACCGGGACAGGGTCCTGAAGCTTTCTTT
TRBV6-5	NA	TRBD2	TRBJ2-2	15	CASSSWGGSTGELFF	TGTGCCAGCAGTTCCTGGGGGGGTAGCACCGGGGAGCTGTTTTTT
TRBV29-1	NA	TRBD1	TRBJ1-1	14	CSVDIRQGAQEAFF	TGCAGCGTTGACATCCGACAGGGGGCCCAAGAAGCTTTCTTT
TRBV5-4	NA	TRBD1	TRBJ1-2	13	CASSLTGPYGYTF	TGTGCCAGCAGCCTGACAGGGCCCTATGGCTACACCTTC
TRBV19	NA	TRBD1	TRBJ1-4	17	CASSKPTPGRGREKLFF	TGTGCCAGTAGTAAACCCACCCCGGGCAGGGGGCGCGAGAAACTGTTTTTT
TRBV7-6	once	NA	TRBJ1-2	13	CASSFPGGYGYTF	TGTGCCAGCAGCTTTCCGGGGGGCTATGGCTACACCTTC
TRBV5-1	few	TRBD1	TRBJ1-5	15	CASSLTGTRNQPQHF	TGCGCCAGCAGCCTGACAGGGACGAGAAATCAGCCCCAGCATTTT
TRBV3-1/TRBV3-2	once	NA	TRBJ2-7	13	CASSQQQGYEQYF	TGTGCCAGCAGCCAACAACAGGGATACGAGCAGTACTTC
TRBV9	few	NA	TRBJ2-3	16	CASSVEIEDYTDTQYF	TGTGCCAGCAGCGTAGAAATCGAGGATTATACAGATACGCAGTATTTT
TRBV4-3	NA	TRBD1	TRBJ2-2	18	CASSPYGQGEANTGELFF	TGCGCCAGCAGCCCGTACGGACAGGGTGAAGCGAACACCGGGGAGCTGTTTTTT
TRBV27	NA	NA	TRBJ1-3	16	CASRSGRGYSGNTIYF	TGTGCCAGCAGGTCGGGAAGAGGGTACTCTGGAAACACCATATATTTT
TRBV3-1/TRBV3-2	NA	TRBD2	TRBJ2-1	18	CASSQEGLAGLIRNEQFF	TGTGCCAGCAGCCAAGAAGGACTAGCGGGCCTCATCCGCAATGAGCAGTTCTTC
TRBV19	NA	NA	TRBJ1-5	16	CASNSLSYGTNQPQHF	TGTGCCAGTAACTCTCTGTCCTACGGGACAAATCAGCCCCAGCATTTT
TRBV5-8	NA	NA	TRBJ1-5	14	CASSLGGIRQPQHF	TGTGCCAGCAGCTTAGGAGGGATTAGACAGCCCCAGCATTTT
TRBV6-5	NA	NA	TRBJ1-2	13	CASKTEDYVGYTF	TGTGCCAGCAAGACGGAAGACTATGTCGGCTACACCTTC
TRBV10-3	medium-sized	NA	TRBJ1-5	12	CAISNNNQPQHF	TGTGCCATCAGTAACAACAATCAGCCCCAGCATTTT
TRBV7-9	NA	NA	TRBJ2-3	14	CASRTGGRGDTQYF	TGTGCCAGCAGGACGGGGGGCCGAGGAGATACGCAGTATTTT
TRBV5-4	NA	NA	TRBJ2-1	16	CASSSARVSSYNEQFF	TGTGCCAGCAGCTCCGCACGGGTGAGCTCCTACAATGAGCAGTTCTTC
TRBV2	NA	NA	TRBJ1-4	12	CASRDNRGKLFF	TGTGCCAGCAGGGACAATAGAGGAAAACTGTTTTTT
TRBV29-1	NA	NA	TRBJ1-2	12	CSVEDPSVGYTF	TGCAGCGTTGAAGACCCGTCAGTAGGCTACACCTTC
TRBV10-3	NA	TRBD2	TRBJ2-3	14	CAIRLAESTDTQYF	TGTGCCATTAGACTAGCGGAGAGCACAGATACGCAGTATTTT
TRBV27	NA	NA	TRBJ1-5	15	CASTRPRQPNQPQHF	TGTGCCAGCACCCGACCTAGACAGCCCAATCAGCCCCAGCATTTT
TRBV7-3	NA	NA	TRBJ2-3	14	CASSLSPAADTQYF	TGTGCCAGCAGCTTAAGCCCAGCAGCGGATACGCAGTATTTT
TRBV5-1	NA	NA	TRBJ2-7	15	CASSLGGTLSYEQYF	TGCGCCAGCAGCTTGGGAGGGACACTCTCCTACGAGCAGTACTTC
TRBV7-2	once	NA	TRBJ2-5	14	CASSPGSGGETQYF	TGTGCCAGCAGCCCGGGCAGTGGAGGGGAGACCCAGTACTTC
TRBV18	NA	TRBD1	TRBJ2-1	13	CASSPRDRGLRFF	TGTGCCAGCTCACCACGAGACAGGGGGCTTCGGTTCTTC
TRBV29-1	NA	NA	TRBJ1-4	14	CSVPSTTTNEKLFF	TGCAGCGTTCCGAGTACCACAACTAATGAAAAACTGTTTTTT
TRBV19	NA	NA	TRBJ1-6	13	CASSIFENSPLHF	TGTGCCAGTAGTATATTTGAGAATTCACCCCTCCACTTT
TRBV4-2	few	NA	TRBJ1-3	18	CASSQEGGRGYSGNTIYF	TGTGCCAGCAGCCAAGAGGGAGGAAGGGGCTACTCTGGAAACACCATATATTTT
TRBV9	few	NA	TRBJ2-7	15	CASSVTPGDNYEQYF	TGTGCCAGCAGCGTAACCCCAGGGGACAACTACGAGCAGTACTTC
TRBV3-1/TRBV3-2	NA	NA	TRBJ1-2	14	CASSQRTALYGYTF	TGTGCCAGCAGCCAGAGGACAGCCCTCTATGGCTACACCTTC
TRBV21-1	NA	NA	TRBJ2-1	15	CASSKSIGGGNEQFF	TGTGCCAGCAGCAAATCCATCGGGGGGGGCAATGAGCAGTTCTTC
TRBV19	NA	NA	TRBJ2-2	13	CASTSQGPGELFF	TGTGCCAGTACCTCACAGGGCCCCGGGGAGCTGTTTTTT
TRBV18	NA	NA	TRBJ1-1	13	CASSPEVGTEAFF	TGTGCCAGCTCACCGGAGGTTGGCACTGAAGCTTTCTTT
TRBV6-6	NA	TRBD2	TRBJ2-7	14	CASSYSGGTYEQYF	TGTGCCAGCAGTTACTCGGGGGGGACCTACGAGCAGTACTTC
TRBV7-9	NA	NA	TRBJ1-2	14	CASSSQQGNYGYTF	TGTGCCAGCAGCTCGCAACAGGGTAACTATGGCTACACCTTC
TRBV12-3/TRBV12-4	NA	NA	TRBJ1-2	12	CASSRFIRDWIF	TGTGCCAGCAGTCGTTTCATCCGGGACTGGATCTTC
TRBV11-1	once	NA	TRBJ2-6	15	CASSSGGSGANVLTF	TGTGCCAGCAGCTCCGGAGGGTCTGGGGCCAACGTCCTGACTTTC
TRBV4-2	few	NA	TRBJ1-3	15	CASSQSTDSGNTIYF	TGTGCCAGCAGCCAGAGCACCGACTCTGGAAACACCATATATTTT
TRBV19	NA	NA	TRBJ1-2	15	CASSFGTGGRSGYTF	TGTGCCAGTAGTTTCGGGACCGGGGGAAGGAGTGGCTACACCTTC